These T cell receptor beta chains were read from a single sample in a study of blood T cells in healthy people across ages. TCRdb reprocessed the 5' RACE reads with MiXCR, giving one entry per CDR3 protein. The sample lists roughly 680,000 distinct CDR3 sequences; roughly 21% were seen once. Sequenced material: blood. These receptors were collected from a man aged 70-80 years in good health. Both conserved end residues are part of each CDR3. The D gene is left open where the match is weak. Clone size appears in some rows only: once, few, many, or a class for an expanded clone.

size	V	J	D	DNA	CDR3
few	TRBV4-3	TRBJ2-3	NA	TGCGCCAGCAGCCAACCTGGACAGTTGGACACAGATACGCAGTATTTT	CASSQPGQLDTDTQYF
few	TRBV5-1	TRBJ2-5	TRBD2	TGCGCCAGCAGCTTGGCCGAGACTAGCGGGAGAGAGACCCAGTACTTC	CASSLAETSGRETQYF
few	TRBV24-1	TRBJ2-5	NA	TGTGCCACCAGTGATTTGGGGACCCAGTACTTC	CATSDLGTQYF
NA	TRBV5-1	TRBJ1-2	NA	TGCGCCAGCAGCTTTACAGGGTTGGGCTATGGCTACACCTTC	CASSFTGLGYGYTF
NA	TRBV20-1	TRBJ2-3	NA	TGCAGTGCTAGAGATCCGATGAGCACAGATACGCAGTATTTT	CSARDPMSTDTQYF
many	TRBV5-1	TRBJ2-3	NA	TGCGCCAGCAGCTTGGGGGGCACAGATACGCAGTATTTT	CASSLGGTDTQYF
many	TRBV7-9	TRBJ1-2	NA	TGTGCCAGCAGCCCGGCGGCGGCGGTCTATGGCTACACCTTC	CASSPAAAVYGYTF
few	TRBV27	TRBJ2-4	NA	TGTGCCAGCAGTTCCCTAGGGGGGGCTCTAGCCAAAAACATTCAGTACTTC	CASSSLGGALAKNIQYF
NA	TRBV24-1	TRBJ2-2	NA	TGTGCCACCAGTGATTCGACAGCCCCCACCGGGGAGCTGTTTTTT	CATSDSTAPTGELFF
few	TRBV20-1	TRBJ2-7	NA	TGCAGTGCTAGCCCGGGGTCGGGCGGATCATACGAGCAGTACTTC	CSASPGSGGSYEQYF
many	TRBV5-1	TRBJ2-4	NA	TGCGCCAGCAGTATCTCAGACCTAAAAAACATTCAGTACTTC	CASSISDLKNIQYF
NA	TRBV29-1	TRBJ2-1	NA	TGCAGCGTTGGGGGTTATGGTGAGCAGTTCTTC	CSVGGYGEQFF
few	TRBV7-3	TRBJ2-1	NA	TGTGCCAGCAGCACCGGCCTTATACACAATGAGCAGTTCTTC	CASSTGLIHNEQFF
NA	TRBV24-1	TRBJ1-2	NA	TGTGCCACCAGTCCCGGACCTCTCTATGGCTACACCTTC	CATSPGPLYGYTF
NA	TRBV9	TRBJ2-1	NA	TGTGCCAGCAGCGTATTCCCCTCTACAGGGAGCCTCTACAATGAGCAGTTCTTC	CASSVFPSTGSLYNEQFF
NA	TRBV29-1	TRBJ2-7	NA	TGCAGCGTTGCGACAGGTCCCTACGAGCAGTACTTC	CSVATGPYEQYF
NA	TRBV2	TRBJ2-7	TRBD1	TGTGCCAGCACTGAACAGGGGCAGTCCTACGAGCAGTACTTC	CASTEQGQSYEQYF
few	TRBV6-6	TRBJ1-1	NA	TGTGCCAGCAGTTTACGGTCGGGTCGGAACACTGAAGCTTTCTTT	CASSLRSGRNTEAFF
NA	TRBV20-1	TRBJ1-4	NA	TGCAGTGCTAGTCCGGGGAGTAATGAAAAACTGTTTTTT	CSASPGSNEKLFF
NA	TRBV6-1	TRBJ2-7	NA	TGTGCCAGCAGTGTAGCAAACAAGCAGTACTTC	CASSVANKQYF
few	TRBV28	TRBJ2-6	NA	TGTGCCAGCAGTTTATCCCAAACTGGGGCCAACGTCCTGACTTTC	CASSLSQTGANVLTF
few	TRBV20-1	TRBJ2-1	NA	TGCAGTGCTAGTAGGTACAATGAGCAGTTCTTC	CSASRYNEQFF
few	TRBV15	TRBJ2-3	TRBD2	TGTGCCACCGTAGGACTAGCGGGAGGAATGGGGCCAGATACGCAGTATTTT	CATVGLAGGMGPDTQYF
NA	TRBV3-1	TRBJ1-1	NA	TGTGCCAGCAGCCAAGATCGTCAGGGAAGAGGAGCTTTCTTT	CASSQDRQGRGAFF
NA	TRBV15	TRBJ1-2	TRBD1	TGTGCCACCAGCAATCCTGACAGGGAACATGGCTACACCTTC	CATSNPDREHGYTF
NA	TRBV28	TRBJ2-2	TRBD1	TGTGCCAGCAGTTTGGAAACAGGGGGTAACACCGGGGAGCTGTTTTTT	CASSLETGGNTGELFF
NA	TRBV25-1	TRBJ2-5	TRBD2	TGTGCCAGCAGTGAACTCCCGGGACTAGGTGACGAGACCCAGTACTTC	CASSELPGLGDETQYF
NA	TRBV6-5	TRBJ2-5	NA	TGTGCCAGCAGTATCACCCTGCGGGTTGGGCAAGAGACCCAGTACTTC	CASSITLRVGQETQYF
NA	TRBV5-6	TRBJ2-1	TRBD2	TGTGCCAGCAGCTACGGACTAGCGGGACACAATGAGCAGTTCTTC	CASSYGLAGHNEQFF
NA	TRBV20-1	TRBJ2-1	NA	TGCAGTGCTAGCCCTGGTGGGGGCAATGAGCAGTTCTTC	CSASPGGGNEQFF
NA	TRBV11-1	TRBJ2-1	NA	TGTGCCGGCAGCCCCGGGACGACCTACAATGAGCAGTTCTTC	CAGSPGTTYNEQFF
few	TRBV29-1	TRBJ2-1	NA	TGCAGCGTTGTTTTCGACGCGGGCTCCTACAATGAGCAGTTCTTC	CSVVFDAGSYNEQFF
few	TRBV14	TRBJ2-4	NA	TGTGCCAGCAGCCAAGCCTCAACAGCCAAAAACATTCAGTACTTC	CASSQASTAKNIQYF
few	TRBV18	TRBJ2-7	NA	TGTGCCAGCTCACTTGAGGCACCATCCTACGAGCAGTACTTC	CASSLEAPSYEQYF
NA	TRBV20-1	TRBJ2-4	NA	TGCAGTGCTAGAGTGGCAGCCAAAAACATTCAGTACTTC	CSARVAAKNIQYF